Following are 28 T cell receptor beta chains from one sample sequenced in a study of persistence of HIV-infected CD4 T cells. An overlapping HIV-1 Gag peptide pool stimulated these cells at 0.95 to 1 ug/peptide/mL. Sorted nonresponding memory CD4+ T cells were CD40L-negative, CD69-negative, CD45RO-high. No antigen has been identified for these receptors. The immunoSEQ assay was version 4, run in survey mode. Using immunoSEQ multiplex PCR, the repertoire was profiled, and TCRdb retains in-frame clones only, with some absent. Of some 39,000 clones in the sample, approximately 78% were seen once. The material was cultured CD4+ T cells from PBMCs, obtained from a patient who received antiretroviral therapy. The receptor source for this set is an adult with HIV. The donor label of this sample is uncertain.

Here the CDR3 DNA reads TGTGCCAGTTTCGGTGACAGCAATCAGCCCCAGCATTTT. It yields the protein CASFGDSNQPQHF. The rearrangement uses TRBV6-5 and TRBJ1-5; no clear D gene. CDR1 and CDR2 from the germline V gene are MNHEY and SVGAGI. The CDR3 is 13 residues long. Trimming shortened V by 9 bases and J by 1 base, and 10 bases separated the two germline ends.

This chain uses TRBV3-1 (or the pseudogene TRBV3-2) with TRBJ1-1; unclear D gene. The CDR3 spans 13 residues. CDR1 is LGHDT and CDR2 is YNNKEL in the germline V gene (reference sequence). V shed 1 base and J shed 5 bases, with 8 bases lying between them. Here the CDR3 DNA reads TGTGCCAGCAGCCAAGGATCGAGGACTGAAGCTTTCTTT. Residues: CASSQGSRTEAFF.

V gene TRBV28 combines with J gene TRBJ2-5, with D perhaps matching TRBD2 (6 bases). Germline V gives CDR1 MDHEN, CDR2 SYDVKM. The length of the CDR3 is 16 residues. V was clipped by 5 bases and J by 5 bases, with 21 bases between them. The CDR3 DNA follows: TGTGCCAGCAGTCCAATCGCCGGGAGTGGGGGGGAGACCCAGTACTTC. Translated, it gives CASSPIAGSGGETQYF. The full variable domain, rest sourced from reference TRBV28 and TRBJ2-5, is DVKVTQSSRYLVKRTGEKVFLECVQDMDHENMFWYRQDPGLGLRLIYFSYDVKMKEKGDIPEGYSVSREKKERFSLILESASTNQTSMYLCASSPIAGSGGETQYFGPGTRLLVL.

The genes are TRBV6-4 and TRBJ2-1; D is possibly TRBD1 or TRBD2 (6 bases each). Germline CDR1 is MRHNA and CDR2 is SNTAGT. V was pared by 4 bases and J by 5 bases, with 12 bases between. The CDR3 totals 14 residues. The CDR3 loop reads CASSGYGGNNEQFF. The CDR3 DNA sequence: TGTGCCAGCAGTGGGTACGGGGGCAACAATGAGCAGTTCTTC.

This chain uses TRBV12-3 or TRBV12-4 with TRBJ1-2; TRBD1 agrees at 10 bases. The CDR3 runs to 13 residues. V lost 4 bases and J lost 7; bases outside the gene matches: 3. The CDR3 here is CASSSRQGAGYTF. CDR3 DNA sequence: TGTGCCAGCAGTTCCCGACAGGGGGCTGGCTACACCTTC.

V gene TRBV10-1 combines with J gene TRBJ2-3, with a tentative D call TRBD1 (6 bases). From germline, CDR1 is WNHNN and CDR2 SYGVQD (reference sequence). There are 15 residues in the CDR3. Trimming removed 4 bases at V and 2 bases at J, with 13 bases between. CDR3 residues: CASSGRQGPTDTQYF. CDR3 coding DNA: TGCGCCAGCAGTGGCCGGCAGGGGCCCACAGATACGCAGTATTTT.

This chain joins TRBV5-4 and TRBJ2-7; TRBD2 aligns across 11 bases. Germline loops: CDR1 SGHNT, CDR2 YYREEE (reference sequence). The CDR3 runs to 15 residues. V lost 4 bases and J lost 2; bases outside the gene matches: 5. DNA for the CDR3: TGTGCCAGCAGCCCGACTAGCGGGGAACCCTACGAGCAGTACGTC. Residues: CASSPTSGEPYEQYV.

This clone has a single count. The chain combines TRBV19 with TRBJ1-4; D gene unclear. V was trimmed by 3 bases and J by 8 bases, leaving 16 bases between them. Looked up from germline, CDR1 is LNHDA and CDR2 is SQIVND (reference sequence). The CDR3 length is 15 residues. CDR3 in amino acids: CASSIGRLPGEKLFF. The CDR3 DNA sequence: TGTGCCAGTAGTATCGGTCGGCTTCCGGGGGAAAAACTGTTTTTT.

The CDR3 DNA sequence: TGTGCCAGCAGTGAAGAACTGGGGAGCAGGAGTTCACCCCTCCACTTT. This sequence encodes CASSEELGSRSSPLHF. The rearrangement joins TRBV2 to TRBJ1-6; no reliable D call. V lost 1 base and J 9 bases, leaving 16 bases between the germline ends. The CDR3 runs to 16 residues. Germline V CDR1 and CDR2: SNHLY, FYNNEI.

V gene TRBV21-1 combines with J gene TRBJ2-2; the table names TRBD2, a call not compared with the DNA. TRBV21-1 is tagged as a pseudogene. This CDR3 comprises 16 residues. The CDR3 is CASSKVGLIRHGELFF. DNA for the CDR3: TGTGCCAGCAGCAAAGTCGGACTGATCAGGCACGGGGAGCTGTTTTTT.

V and J are TRBV19 and TRBJ2-1; 9 nucleotides line up with TRBD2. The length of the CDR3 is 14 residues. The junction had 6 bases not matched to a gene; V was cut back by 3 bases and J by 9 bases. Germline V lookup: CDR1 LNHDA, CDR2 SQIVND (reference sequence). CDR3 nucleotides: TGTGCCAGTAGTATGGCGGGGGGGCCGAGTGAGCAGTTCTTC. As protein: CASSMAGGPSEQFF.

The V call is TRBV9, the J call TRBJ1-1; unclear D gene. Trimming removed 6 bases at V and 1 base at J, with 10 bases between. Germline assignment: CDR1 SGDLS and CDR2 YYNGEE. This CDR3 spans 13 amino acids. The CDR3 sequence is CASTRLPNTEAFF. The CDR3 region has the DNA TGTGCCAGCACCCGGCTACCGAACACTGAAGCTTTCTTT.

DNA for the CDR3: TGTGCCAGCAGTTACTCCGGGGACTCCTATAATTCACCCCTCCACTTT. Amino acids: CASSYSGDSYNSPLHF. The chain joins TRBV6-5 to TRBJ1-6; D gene uncertain. Germline values: CDR1 MNHEY, CDR2 SVGAGI. V lost 0 bases, J lost 0 bases, and 6 bases lay in between. This CDR3 contains 16 residues.

The genes are TRBV7-8 and TRBJ2-1; TRBD1 agrees at 7 bases. Germline CDR1 is SGHVS and CDR2 is FQNEAQ. The CDR3 covers 16 residues. V gave up 0 bases and J gave up 1 base; unmatched junction bases: 3. CDR3 loop: CASSLAGQNSYNEQFF. CDR3 coding DNA: TGTGCCAGCAGCTTAGCGGGACAGAATTCCTACAATGAGCAGTTCTTC.

In this sample, this clone turned up a few times. J is TRBJ2-7 and V is TRBV5-1; TRBD1 agrees at 10 bases. V was pared by 0 bases and J by 6 bases, with 6 bases of the junction left unmatched. CDR3 length: 15 amino acids. The germline V gene encodes CDR1 SGHRS and CDR2 YFSETQ. CDR3 DNA sequence: TGCGCCAGCAGCTTGGGAGGGACAGGGGCCCTCGAGCAGTACTTC. Amino acid sequence: CASSLGGTGALEQYF.

This clone was observed a single time. The J gene is TRBJ2-3, the V gene TRBV6-5; TRBD2 agrees at 10 bases. This CDR3 region has 14 residues. Trimming took 6 bases from V and 4 from J; bases not matched to a gene: 4. Germline CDR1 reads MNHEY; CDR2 reads SVGAGI. For the CDR3, the DNA is TGTGCCAGCAGGGTAGCGGGGGGTGCAGATACGCAGTATTTT. Residues: CASRVAGGADTQYF.

V gene TRBV29-1 combines with J gene TRBJ2-3; possible D gene TRBD2, 6 bases. CDR3 length: 14 amino acids. Trimming cost V 5 bases and J 2 bases, with 14 bases left between them. Germline V lookup: CDR1 SQVTM, CDR2 ANQGSEA. CDR3 sequence (DNA): TGCAGCGTTTCGGGCGGGGTTTTCACAGATACGCAGTATTTT. Protein: CSVSGGVFTDTQYF.

J is TRBJ1-2 and V is TRBV19; a possible D gene is TRBD1 (5 bases). The CDR3 is 14 residues long. V lost 6 bases to trimming and J lost 6 bases, with 17 bases between them. The germline V gene has CDR1 LNHDA and CDR2 SQIVND (reference sequence). This chain's CDR3 is CASSPGRRMDGYTF. CDR3 nucleotides: TGTGCCAGTAGCCCAGGGAGGAGGATGGATGGCTACACCTTC.

CDR3 nucleotide sequence: TGTGCCAGCAGCTTAGATGTAGCGGGGGTGGAGACCCAGTACTTC. Amino acids: CASSLDVAGVETQYF. This chain connects TRBV7-6 to TRBJ2-5, with 9 bases aligning to TRBD2. From germline, CDR1 is SGHVS and CDR2 FNYEAQ. The length of the CDR3 is 15 residues. With V trimmed by 1 base and J by 5 bases, 5 bases remained unmatched.

This rearrangement joins TRBV10-1 to TRBJ2-3; perhaps TRBD1 as D (6 bases). V dropped 3 bases and J dropped 1 base, with 14 bases sitting between them. The CDR3 covers 16 residues. CDR1 and CDR2 (germline): WNHNN, SYGVQD (reference sequence). The CDR3 nucleotides read TGCGCCAGCAGTGATAGCAGGGGAGCTGGCACAGATACGCAGTATTTT. This codes for CASSDSRGAGTDTQYF.

The V and J genes are TRBV5-4 and TRBJ1-5, with a possible D match to TRBD1 (6 bases). Trimming took off 3 bases at V and 5 bases at J, with 18 bases between the two ends. This CDR3 is built from 16 residues. From germline, CDR1 is SGHNT and CDR2 YYREEE (reference sequence). The CDR3: CASSSGGRGGDQPQHF. The CDR3 DNA follows: TGTGCCAGCAGCTCGGGGGGCAGGGGCGGGGATCAGCCCCAGCATTTT.

The V and J genes are TRBV3-1 (or the pseudogene TRBV3-2) and TRBJ1-1; D is perhaps TRBD1 (5 bases). This CDR3 region has 14 residues. Between the trimmed V and J ends, which lost 7 bases and 3 bases, there was a span of 15 bases. Germline values: CDR1 LGHDT, CDR2 YNNKEL (reference sequence). The CDR3 sequence: CASTRLVRDTEAFF. DNA of the CDR3: TGTGCCAGCACTAGACTGGTCAGGGACACTGAAGCTTTCTTT.

This sequence joins TRBV12-3 or TRBV12-4 and TRBJ1-2, with D possibly matching TRBD1 (6 bases). The CDR3 extends over 13 amino acids. Trimming left V 5 bases short and J 4 bases short, with 11 bases between. Here the CDR3 reads CASSIGQRYGYTF. The DNA for the CDR3 is TGTGCCAGCAGTATAGGACAGCGCTATGGCTACACCTTC.

The chain combines TRBV14 with TRBJ1-3, with no clear D. The germline V gene has CDR1 SGHDN and CDR2 FVKESK. Trimming took 3 bases from V and 1 from J, leaving 10 bases between them. The CDR3 is 15 amino acids. The CDR3 region has the DNA TGTGCCAGCAGCCAGCGGGTCGGGTCTGGAAACACCATATATTTT. Translated, it gives CASSQRVGSGNTIYF.

The chain carries TRBV7-8 and TRBJ2-7, with TRBD2 matching over 10 bases. J gave up 4 bases and V 1 base, and 16 bases lay outside the gene matches. This CDR3 contains 19 residues. From germline, CDR1 is SGHVS and CDR2 FQNEAQ. This chain's CDR3 is CASSLGTPWGSGGEYEQYF. CDR3 in DNA: TGTGCCAGCAGCTTAGGTACCCCCTGGGGGAGCGGGGGGGAGTACGAGCAGTACTTC.

The chain uses TRBV7-8 and TRBJ2-7; TRBD2 agrees at 8 bases. V was clipped by 3 bases and J by 3 bases; unmatched bases: 7. The CDR3 covers 15 residues. Looked up from germline, CDR1 is SGHVS and CDR2 is FQNEAQ. The CDR3, as DNA: TGTGCCAGCAGCTTGTCAGCGGGGGAGAGCTACGAGCAGTACTTC. It is translated as CASSLSAGESYEQYF.

The rearrangement joins TRBV18 to TRBJ1-2, with 8 nucleotides matching TRBD1. After removal of 1 base from V and 2 bases from J, the junction contained 6 bases not matched to a gene. The CDR3 is 16 residues long. Germline V gene data show CDR1 as KGHSH and CDR2 as LQKENI. CDR3 amino acids: CASSPRGQGANYGYTF. CDR3 DNA sequence: TGTGCCAGCTCACCACGAGGACAGGGTGCAAACTATGGCTACACCTTC.

The chain employs TRBV7-9 and TRBJ1-1; D is unclear. Per germline, CDR1 SEHNR and CDR2 FQNEAQ (reference sequence). CDR3 length: 14 residues. V was trimmed by 5 bases and J by 1 base, leaving 11 bases between them. The CDR3 loop reads CASSTKMANTEAFF. The CDR3 DNA sequence: TGTGCCAGCAGCACCAAGATGGCGAACACTGAAGCTTTCTTT. The full variable domain, in which reference TRBV7-9 and TRBJ1-1 provide the parts outside the CDR3, is DTGVSQNPRHKITKRGQNVTFRCDPISEHNRLYWYRQTLGQGPEFLTYFQNEAQLEKSRLLSDRFSAERPKGSFSTLEIQRTEQGDSAMYLCASSTKMANTEAFFGQGTRLTVV.